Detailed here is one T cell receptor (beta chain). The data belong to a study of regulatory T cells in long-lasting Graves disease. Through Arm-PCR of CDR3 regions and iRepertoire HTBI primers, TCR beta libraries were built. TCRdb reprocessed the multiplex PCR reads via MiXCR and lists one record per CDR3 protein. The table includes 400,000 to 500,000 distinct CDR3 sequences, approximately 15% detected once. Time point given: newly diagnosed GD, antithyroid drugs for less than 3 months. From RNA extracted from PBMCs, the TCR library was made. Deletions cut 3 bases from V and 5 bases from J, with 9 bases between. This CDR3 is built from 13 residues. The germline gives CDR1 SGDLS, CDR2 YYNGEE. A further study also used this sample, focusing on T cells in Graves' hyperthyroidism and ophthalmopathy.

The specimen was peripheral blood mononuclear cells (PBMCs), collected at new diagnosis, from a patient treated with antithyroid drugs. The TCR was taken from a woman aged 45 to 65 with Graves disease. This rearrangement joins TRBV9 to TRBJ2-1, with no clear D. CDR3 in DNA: TGTGCCAGCAGCGAACAGTTTGACAATGAGCAGTTCTTC. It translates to CASSEQFDNEQFF.